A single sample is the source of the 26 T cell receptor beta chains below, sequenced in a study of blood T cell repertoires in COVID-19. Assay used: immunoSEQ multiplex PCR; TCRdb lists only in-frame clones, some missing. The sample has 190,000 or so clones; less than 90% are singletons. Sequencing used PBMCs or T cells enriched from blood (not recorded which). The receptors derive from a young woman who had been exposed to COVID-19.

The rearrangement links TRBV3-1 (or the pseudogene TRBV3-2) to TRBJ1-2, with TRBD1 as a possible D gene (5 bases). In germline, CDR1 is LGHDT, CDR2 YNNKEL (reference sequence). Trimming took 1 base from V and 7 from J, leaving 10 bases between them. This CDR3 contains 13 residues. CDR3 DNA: TGTGCCAGCAGCCAAGGGTCCAGGGTTGGCTACACCTTC. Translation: CASSQGSRVGYTF.

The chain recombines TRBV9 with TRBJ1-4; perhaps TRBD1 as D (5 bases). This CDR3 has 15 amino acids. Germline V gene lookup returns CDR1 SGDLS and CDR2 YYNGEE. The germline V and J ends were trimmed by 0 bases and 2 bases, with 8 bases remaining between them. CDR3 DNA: TGTGCCAGCAGCGTAGAAGGGACTACTAATGAAAAACTGTTTTTT. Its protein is CASSVEGTTNEKLFF.

CDR3 bases: TGTGCCAGCAGCTTTGGCAACTACCGGGACAGGGGAAGCAATCAGCCCCAGCATTTT. It encodes CASSFGNYRDRGSNQPQHF. This sequence joins TRBV7-3 and TRBJ1-5; the match to TRBD1 covers 10 bases. Germline CDR1 reads SGHTA; CDR2 reads FQGTGA. With V trimmed by 3 bases and J by 1 base, 12 bases remained unmatched. The CDR3 is made up of 19 amino acids.

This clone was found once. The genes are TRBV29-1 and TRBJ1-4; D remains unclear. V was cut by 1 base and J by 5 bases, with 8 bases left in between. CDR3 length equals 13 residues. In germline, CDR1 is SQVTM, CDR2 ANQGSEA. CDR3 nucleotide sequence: TGCAGCGTTGAAGTAGTGCTGAATGAAAAACTGTTTTTT. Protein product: CSVEVVLNEKLFF.

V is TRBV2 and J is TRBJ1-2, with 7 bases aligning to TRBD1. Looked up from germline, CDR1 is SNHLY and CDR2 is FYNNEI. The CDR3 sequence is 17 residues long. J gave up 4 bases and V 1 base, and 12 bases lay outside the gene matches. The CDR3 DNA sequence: TGTGCCAGCAGTGAAGTATGGGCGACAGGGCGCGGCTATGGCTACACCTTC. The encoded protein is CASSEVWATGRGYGYTF.

The CDR3 DNA reads as TGTGCCAGCCGGGCAGGGGGCAACTATGGCTACACCTTC. It is translated as CASRAGGNYGYTF. This rearrangement joins TRBV6-5 to TRBJ1-2; 8 bases map to TRBD1. V lost 8 bases to trimming and J lost 2 bases; unmatched junction nucleotides: 4. The CDR3 consists of 13 residues. Germline lookup yields CDR1 MNHEY and CDR2 SVGAGI.

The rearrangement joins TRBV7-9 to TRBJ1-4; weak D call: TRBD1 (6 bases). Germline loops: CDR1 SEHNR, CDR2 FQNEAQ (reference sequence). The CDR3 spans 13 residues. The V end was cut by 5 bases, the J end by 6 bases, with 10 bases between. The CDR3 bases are TGTGCCAGCAGCAGAAGACAGGATGAAAAACTGTTTTTT. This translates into CASSRRQDEKLFF.

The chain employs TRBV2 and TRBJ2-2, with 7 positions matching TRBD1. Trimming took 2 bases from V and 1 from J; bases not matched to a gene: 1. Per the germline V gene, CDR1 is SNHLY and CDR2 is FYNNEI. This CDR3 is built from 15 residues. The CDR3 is CASSENRGNTGELFF. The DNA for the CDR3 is TGTGCCAGCAGTGAAAACAGGGGGAACACCGGGGAGCTGTTTTTT.

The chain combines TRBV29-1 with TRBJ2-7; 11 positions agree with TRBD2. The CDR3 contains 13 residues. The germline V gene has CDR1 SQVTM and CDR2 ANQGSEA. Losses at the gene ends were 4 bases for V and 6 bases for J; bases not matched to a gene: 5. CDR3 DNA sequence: TGCAGCGTTGGTAGCGGGGGGGAGCGCGAGCAGTACTTC. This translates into CSVGSGGEREQYF.

The CDR3 spells CASSAGQGWDEQFF. In DNA, the CDR3 is TGTGCCAGCAGCGCCGGACAGGGTTGGGATGAGCAGTTCTTC. The chain employs TRBV3-1 (or the pseudogene TRBV3-2) and TRBJ2-1, with 8 bases identical to TRBD1. Unmatched junction bases numbered 8, after V lost 5 bases and J lost 8 bases. CDR3 size: 14 residues. Germline CDR1 LGHDT, CDR2 YNNKEL (reference sequence).

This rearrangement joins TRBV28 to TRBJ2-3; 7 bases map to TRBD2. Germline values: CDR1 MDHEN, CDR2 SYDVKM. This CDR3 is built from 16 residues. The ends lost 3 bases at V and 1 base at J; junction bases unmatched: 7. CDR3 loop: CASSFGGGMGTDTQYF. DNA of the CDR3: TGTGCCAGCAGTTTTGGGGGGGGAATGGGCACAGATACGCAGTATTTT.

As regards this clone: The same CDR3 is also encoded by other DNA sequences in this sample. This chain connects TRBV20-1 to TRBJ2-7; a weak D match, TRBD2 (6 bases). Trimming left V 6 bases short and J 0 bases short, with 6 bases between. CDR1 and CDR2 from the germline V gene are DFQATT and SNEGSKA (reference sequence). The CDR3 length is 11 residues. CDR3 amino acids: CSATSSYEQYF. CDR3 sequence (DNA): TGCAGTGCGACTAGCTCCTACGAGCAGTACTTC.

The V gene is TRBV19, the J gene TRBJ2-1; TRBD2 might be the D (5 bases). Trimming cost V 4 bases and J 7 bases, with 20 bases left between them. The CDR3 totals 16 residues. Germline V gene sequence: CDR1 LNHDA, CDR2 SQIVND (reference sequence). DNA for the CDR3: TGTGCCAGTAGTACCCGAGGGTGGCCTAATAGAAATGAGCAGTTCTTC. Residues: CASSTRGWPNRNEQFF.

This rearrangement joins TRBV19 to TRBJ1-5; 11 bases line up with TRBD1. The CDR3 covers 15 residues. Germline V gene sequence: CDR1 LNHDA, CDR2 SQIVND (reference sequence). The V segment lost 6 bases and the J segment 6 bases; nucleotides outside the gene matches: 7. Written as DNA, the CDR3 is TGTGCCAGTAGCGACGGGACAGGGGGAGGTCAGCCCCAGCATTTT. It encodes CASSDGTGGGQPQHF.

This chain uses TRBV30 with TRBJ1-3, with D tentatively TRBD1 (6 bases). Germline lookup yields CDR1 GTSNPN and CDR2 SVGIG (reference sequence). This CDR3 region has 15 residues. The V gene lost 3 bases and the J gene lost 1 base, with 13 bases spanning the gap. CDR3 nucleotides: TGTGCCTGGAGATCAAAAGGGGGTTCTGGAAACACCATATATTTT. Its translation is CAWRSKGGSGNTIYF.

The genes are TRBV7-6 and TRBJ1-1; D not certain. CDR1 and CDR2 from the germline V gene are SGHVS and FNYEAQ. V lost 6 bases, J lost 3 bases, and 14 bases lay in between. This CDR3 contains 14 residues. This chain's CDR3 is CASRAGGRDTEAFF. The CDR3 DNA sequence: TGTGCCAGCAGAGCAGGAGGTAGGGACACTGAAGCTTTCTTT.

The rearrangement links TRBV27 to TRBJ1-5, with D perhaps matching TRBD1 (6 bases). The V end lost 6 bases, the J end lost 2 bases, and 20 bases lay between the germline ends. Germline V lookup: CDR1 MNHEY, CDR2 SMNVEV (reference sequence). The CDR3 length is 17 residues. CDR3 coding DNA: TGTGCCAGCAGCCAACTAAGGGGGGGATCCGGCAATCAGCCCCAGCATTTT. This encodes CASSQLRGGSGNQPQHF.

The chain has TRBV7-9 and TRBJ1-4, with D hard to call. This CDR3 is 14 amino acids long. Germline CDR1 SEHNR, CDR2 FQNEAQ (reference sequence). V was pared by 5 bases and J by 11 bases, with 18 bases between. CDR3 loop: CASSTPSGSEKLFF. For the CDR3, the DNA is TGTGCCAGCAGCACCCCTTCGGGTTCTGAGAAACTGTTTTTT.

The CDR3 DNA follows: TGTGCCAGCGCTCCGGGGGGTGCGCGGACAGATACGCAGTATTTT. It translates to CASAPGGARTDTQYF. The chain carries TRBV19 and TRBJ2-3; 7 bases align to TRBD2. CDR3 length equals 15 residues. Germline V gene sequence: CDR1 LNHDA, CDR2 SQIVND (reference sequence). V was pared by 9 bases and J by 3 bases, with 12 bases of the junction left unmatched.

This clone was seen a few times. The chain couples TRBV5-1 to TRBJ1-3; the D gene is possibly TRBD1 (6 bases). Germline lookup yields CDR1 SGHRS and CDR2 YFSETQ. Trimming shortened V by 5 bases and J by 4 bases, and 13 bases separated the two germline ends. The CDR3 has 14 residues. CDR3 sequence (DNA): TGCGCCAGCAGACAGGGCGCGTACGGAAACACCATATATTTT. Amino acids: CASRQGAYGNTIYF.

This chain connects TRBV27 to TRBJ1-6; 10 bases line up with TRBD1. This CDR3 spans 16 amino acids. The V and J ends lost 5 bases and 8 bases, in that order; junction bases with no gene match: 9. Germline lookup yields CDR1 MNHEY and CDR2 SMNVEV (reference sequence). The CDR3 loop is CASSPGTGVVHSPLHF. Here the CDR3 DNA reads TGTGCCAGCAGTCCCGGGACAGGGGTGGTTCATTCACCCCTCCACTTT.

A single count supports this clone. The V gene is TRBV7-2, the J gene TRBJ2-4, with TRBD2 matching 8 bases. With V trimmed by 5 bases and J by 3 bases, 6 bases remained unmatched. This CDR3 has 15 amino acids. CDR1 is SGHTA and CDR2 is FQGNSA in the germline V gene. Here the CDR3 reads CASSPSGGVKNIQYF. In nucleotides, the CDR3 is TGTGCCAGCAGCCCCTCGGGGGGGGTCAAAAACATTCAGTACTTC.

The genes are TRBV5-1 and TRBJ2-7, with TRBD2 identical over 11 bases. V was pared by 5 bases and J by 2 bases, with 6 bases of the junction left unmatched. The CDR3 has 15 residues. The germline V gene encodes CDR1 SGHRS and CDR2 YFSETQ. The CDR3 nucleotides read TGCGCCAGCAGGACCGGGACTAGCGGAACCTACGAGCAGTACTTC. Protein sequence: CASRTGTSGTYEQYF.

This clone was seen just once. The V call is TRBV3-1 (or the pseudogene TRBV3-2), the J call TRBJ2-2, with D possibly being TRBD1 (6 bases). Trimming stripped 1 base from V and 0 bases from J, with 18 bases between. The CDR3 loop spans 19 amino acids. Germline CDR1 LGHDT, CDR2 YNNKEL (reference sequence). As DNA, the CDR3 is TGTGCCAGCAGCCAAGGTGGCAGCTCAGGGGCTTCGAACACCGGGGAGCTGTTTTTT. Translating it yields CASSQGGSSGASNTGELFF.

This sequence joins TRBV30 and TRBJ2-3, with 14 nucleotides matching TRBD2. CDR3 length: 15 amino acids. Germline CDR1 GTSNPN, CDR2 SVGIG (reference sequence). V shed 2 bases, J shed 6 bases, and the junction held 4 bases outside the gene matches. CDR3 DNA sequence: TGTGCCTGGAGTTCGACTAGCGGGGGGGGCGATACGCAGTATTTT. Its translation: CAWSSTSGGGDTQYF. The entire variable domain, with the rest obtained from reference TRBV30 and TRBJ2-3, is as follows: SQTIHQWPATLVQPVGSPLSLECTVEGTSNPNLYWYRQAAGRGLQLLFYSVGIGQISSEVPQNLSASRPQDRQFILSSKKLLLSDSGFYLCAWSSTSGGGDTQYFGPGTRLTVL.

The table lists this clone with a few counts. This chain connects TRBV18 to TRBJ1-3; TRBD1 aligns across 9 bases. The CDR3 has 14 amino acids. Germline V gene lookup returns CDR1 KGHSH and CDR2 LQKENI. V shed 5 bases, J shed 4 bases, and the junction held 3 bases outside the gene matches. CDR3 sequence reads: CASSGQGSGNTIYF. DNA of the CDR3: TGTGCCAGCTCAGGACAGGGGTCCGGAAACACCATATATTTT.